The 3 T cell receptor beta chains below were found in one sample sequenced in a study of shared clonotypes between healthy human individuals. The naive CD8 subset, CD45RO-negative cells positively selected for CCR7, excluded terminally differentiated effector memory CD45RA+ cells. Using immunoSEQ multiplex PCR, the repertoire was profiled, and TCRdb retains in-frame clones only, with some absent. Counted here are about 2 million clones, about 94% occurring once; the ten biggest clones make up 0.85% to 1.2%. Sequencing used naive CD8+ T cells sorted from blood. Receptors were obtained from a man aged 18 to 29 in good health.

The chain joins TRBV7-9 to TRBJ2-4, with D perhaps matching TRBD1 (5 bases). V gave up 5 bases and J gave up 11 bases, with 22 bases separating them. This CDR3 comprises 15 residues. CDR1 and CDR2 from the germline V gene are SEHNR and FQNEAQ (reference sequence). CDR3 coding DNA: TGTGCCAGCAGCCCCCTGGGGCAGGGTATTTTACTTCAGTACTTC. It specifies CASSPLGQGILLQYF.

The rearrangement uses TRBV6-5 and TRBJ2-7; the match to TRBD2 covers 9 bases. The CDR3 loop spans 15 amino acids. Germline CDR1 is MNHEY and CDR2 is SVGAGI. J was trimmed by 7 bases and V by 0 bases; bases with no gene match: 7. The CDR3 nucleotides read TGTGCCAGCAGTTACTCGTGGAAGCGGGAGGATGAGCAGTACTTC. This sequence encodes CASSYSWKREDEQYF.

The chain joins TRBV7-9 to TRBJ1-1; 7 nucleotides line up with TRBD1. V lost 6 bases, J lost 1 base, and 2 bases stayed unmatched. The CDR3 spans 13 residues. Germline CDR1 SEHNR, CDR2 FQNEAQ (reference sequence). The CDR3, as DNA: TGTGCCAGCAGAGGGGACAGGAACACTGAAGCTTTCTTT. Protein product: CASRGDRNTEAFF.